One sample yielded the 9 T cell receptor beta chains listed below, sequenced in a study of blood T cell repertoires in COVID-19. Using immunoSEQ multiplex PCR, the repertoire was profiled, and TCRdb retains in-frame clones only, with some absent. The sample shows 390,000 or so clones, roughly 87% of them seen only once. Sequencing was done on a sample of PBMCs or T cells enriched from blood (not recorded which). The origin of the receptors is a woman aged 50 to 65 who had recovered from COVID-19.

The chain uses TRBV4-2 and TRBJ2-7; D is unclear. The ends were cut back, 4 bases at V and 3 bases at J, with 13 bases in the middle. Germline CDR1 LGHNA, CDR2 YNFKEQ. The CDR3 is 14 amino acids. CDR3 amino acids: CASSPSFGFYEQYF. The DNA for the CDR3 is TGTGCCAGCAGCCCAAGTTTCGGTTTCTACGAGCAGTACTTC.

V usage is TRBV2 and J usage is TRBJ1-6; the match to TRBD1 covers 7 bases. V was pared by 5 bases and J by 7 bases, with 5 bases of the junction left unmatched. CDR1 is SNHLY and CDR2 is FYNNEI in the germline V gene. The CDR3 is 14 amino acids. CDR3 region: CASSLDRRNSPLHF. CDR3 nucleotides: TGTGCCAGCAGTTTGGACAGGCGAAATTCACCCCTCCACTTT.

This chain uses TRBV7-6 with TRBJ2-3; TRBD2 aligns across 7 bases. CDR1 and CDR2 (germline): SGHVS, FNYEAQ. The CDR3 totals 16 residues. The V and J ends lost 5 bases and 2 bases, in that order; junction bases with no gene match: 10. CDR3 DNA sequence: TGTGCCAGCAGCCCCCAATCCGGGAGGCCCACAGATACGCAGTATTTT. Encoded protein: CASSPQSGRPTDTQYF.

The chain employs TRBV13 and TRBJ1-1; a weak D match, TRBD1 (5 bases). Germline V gives CDR1 PRHDT, CDR2 FYEKMQ (reference sequence). Between the trimmed V and J ends, which lost 9 bases and 0 bases, there was a span of 11 bases. The CDR3 loop spans 13 amino acids. As DNA, the CDR3 is TGTGCCAGTTCAGGGCCTTTGAACACTGAAGCTTTCTTT. Its protein product is CASSGPLNTEAFF.

The CDR3 bases are TGTGCCAGCGAACGGGACTCTTTTCCTTACGAGCAGTACTTC. Translating it yields CASERDSFPYEQYF. The J gene is TRBJ2-7, the V gene TRBV6-4, with TRBD2 as a possible D gene (6 bases). This CDR3 comprises 14 residues. Germline CDR1 reads MRHNA; CDR2 reads SNTAGT. Trimming removed 8 bases at V and 4 bases at J, with 18 bases between.

The V gene is TRBV5-6, the J gene TRBJ1-1, with D possibly TRBD1 on 5 matching bases. V was clipped by 3 bases and J by 3 bases, with 12 bases between them. CDR1 is SGHDT and CDR2 is YYEEEE in the germline V gene. The CDR3 contains 14 residues. This CDR3 is CASSWGVGDTEAFF. The CDR3 bases are TGTGCCAGCAGCTGGGGGGTTGGTGACACTGAAGCTTTCTTT.

The table lists this clone with a few counts. V gene TRBV5-1 combines with J gene TRBJ2-7, with TRBD2 matching over 9 bases. This CDR3 has 16 amino acids. Germline V CDR1 and CDR2: SGHRS, YFSETQ. V lost 0 bases to trimming and J lost 2 bases; unmatched junction nucleotides: 6. In DNA form, the CDR3 reads TGCGCCAGCAGCTTGGGAGGGACTAGCCGTACCTACGAGCAGTACTTC. Translated, it gives CASSLGGTSRTYEQYF.

This clone was counted many times. The gene calls are TRBV25-1 and TRBJ1-2; weak D call: TRBD1 (6 bases). The ends were cut back, 2 bases at V and 3 bases at J, with 10 bases in the middle. This CDR3 has 14 residues. Germline CDR1 MGHDK, CDR2 SYGVNS. CDR3 coding DNA: TGTGCCAGCAGTGAACCGGGACACTACTATGGCTACACCTTC. Translation: CASSEPGHYYGYTF.

This clone was recorded only once. The genes are TRBV30 and TRBJ1-1; TRBD1 is a possible D gene (6 bases). CDR3 length equals 15 residues. CDR1 GTSNPN and CDR2 SVGIG come from the germline V gene (reference sequence). With 4 bases removed from V and 5 bases from J, the gap between germline ends came to 20 bases. The CDR3 DNA reads as TGTGCCTGGACCCGTGGGGCGGGGGCGAGTACTGAAGCTTTCTTT. Its protein is CAWTRGAGASTEAFF.